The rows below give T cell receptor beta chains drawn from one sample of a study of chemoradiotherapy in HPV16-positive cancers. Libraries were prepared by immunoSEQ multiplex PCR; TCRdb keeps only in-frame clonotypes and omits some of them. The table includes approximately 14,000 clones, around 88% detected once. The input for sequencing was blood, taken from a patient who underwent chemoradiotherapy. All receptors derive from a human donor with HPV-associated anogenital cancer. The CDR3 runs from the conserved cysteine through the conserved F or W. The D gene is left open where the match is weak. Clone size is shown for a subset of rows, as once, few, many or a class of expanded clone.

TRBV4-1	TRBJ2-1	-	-	CASSQDLGWNEQFF	TGCGCCAGCAGCCAAGATTTGGGGTGGAATGAGCAGTTCTTC
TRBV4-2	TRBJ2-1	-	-	CASRSRDDRYNEQFF	TGTGCCAGCAGATCCCGGGACGACCGCTACAATGAGCAGTTCTTC
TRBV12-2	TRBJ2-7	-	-	CASRLVPGDRVYEQYF	TGTGCAAGTCGCTTAGTGCCGGGGGACAGGGTATACGAGCAGTACTTC
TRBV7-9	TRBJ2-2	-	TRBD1	CASSPQGDRWTGELFF	TGTGCCAGCAGCCCCCAGGGGGATCGGTGGACCGGGGAGCTGTTTTTT
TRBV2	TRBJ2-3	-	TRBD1	CASSGTQGATDTQYF	TGTGCCAGCAGCGGGACTCAGGGGGCGACAGATACGCAGTATTTT
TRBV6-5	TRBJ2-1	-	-	CASSTGGAEQFF	TGTGCCAGCAGTACAGGGGGGGCTGAGCAGTTCTTC
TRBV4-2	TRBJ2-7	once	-	CASSPRGYEQYF	TGTGCCAGCAGCCCACGGGGATACGAGCAGTACTTC
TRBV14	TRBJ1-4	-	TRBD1	CASSPGTGGSKLFF	TGTGCCAGCAGCCCCGGGACAGGGGGCTCAAAACTGTTTTTT
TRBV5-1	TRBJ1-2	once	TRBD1	CASSEQGARGYTF	TGCGCCAGCAGCGAACAGGGGGCGCGAGGCTACACCTTC
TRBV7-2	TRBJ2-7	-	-	CASSSPLAPEQYF	TGTGCCAGCAGCTCGCCACTAGCCCCCGAGCAGTACTTC
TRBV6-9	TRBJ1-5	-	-	CASRGGVQLNQPQHF	TGTGCCAGCAGGGGCGGGGTACAGCTCAATCAGCCCCAGCATTTT
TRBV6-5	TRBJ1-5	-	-	CASTDYHGSNQPQHF	TGTGCCAGCACTGACTATCACGGAAGCAATCAGCCCCAGCATTTT
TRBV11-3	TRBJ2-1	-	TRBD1	CASRPTGGNEQFF	TGTGCCAGCAGACCTACAGGGGGCAATGAGCAGTTCTTC
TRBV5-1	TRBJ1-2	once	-	CASSPDGEANYGYTF	TGCGCCAGCAGCCCGGACGGAGAAGCTAACTATGGCTACACCTTC
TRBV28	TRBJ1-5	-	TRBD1	CASSLRRDSPNQPQHF	TGTGCCAGCAGTTTACGGCGGGACAGCCCGAATCAGCCCCAGCATTTT
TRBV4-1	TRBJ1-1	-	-	CASSDRSMNTEAFF	TGCGCCAGCAGTGACAGGTCCATGAACACTGAAGCTTTCTTT
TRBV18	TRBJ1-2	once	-	CASSPPAGAYYGYTF	TGTGCCAGCTCACCACCCGCAGGGGCTTACTATGGCTACACCTTC
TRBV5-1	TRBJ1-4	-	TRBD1	CASSGGTGGTNEKLFF	TGCGCCAGCAGCGGCGGGACAGGGGGAACTAATGAAAAACTGTTTTTT
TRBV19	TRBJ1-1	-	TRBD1	CASSRRDRANTEAFF	TGTGCCAGTAGTAGGCGGGACAGGGCGAACACTGAAGCTTTCTTT
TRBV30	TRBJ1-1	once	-	CAWKGGSYTEAFF	TGTGCCTGGAAGGGGGGCTCTTACACTGAAGCTTTCTTT
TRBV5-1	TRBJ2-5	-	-	CASSRQAEETQYF	TGCGCCAGCAGCCGACAGGCTGAAGAGACCCAGTACTTC
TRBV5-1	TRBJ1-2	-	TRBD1	CASSLGGTGGEGYTF	TGCGCCAGCAGCTTGGGCGGGACAGGGGGCGAGGGCTACACCTTC
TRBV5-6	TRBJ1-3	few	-	CASTGQNYGNTIYF	TGTGCCAGCACCGGACAGAACTATGGAAACACCATATATTTT
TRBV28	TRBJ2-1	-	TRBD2	CASSPQAGGIAEQFF	TGTGCCAGCAGTCCCCAAGCGGGAGGGATCGCTGAGCAGTTCTTC
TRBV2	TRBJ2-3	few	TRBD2	CASTTSGGDTQYF	TGTGCCAGCACGACTAGCGGTGGGGATACGCAGTATTTT
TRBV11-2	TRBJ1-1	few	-	CASEGGKGVNTEAFF	TGTGCCAGCGAAGGAGGTAAAGGGGTGAACACTGAAGCTTTCTTT
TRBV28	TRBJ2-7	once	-	CASSAPSRVPEQYF	TGTGCCAGCAGTGCACCCTCCAGGGTCCCCGAGCAGTACTTC
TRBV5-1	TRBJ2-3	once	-	CASREAVTDTQYF	TGCGCCAGCCGGGAAGCAGTCACAGATACGCAGTATTTT
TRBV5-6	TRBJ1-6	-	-	CASSPLSSSYNSPLHF	TGTGCCAGCAGCCCCCTGTCGAGCTCCTATAATTCACCCCTCCACTTT
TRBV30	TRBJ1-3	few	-	CAWRSRVDSDTIYF	TGTGCCTGGAGGTCCAGGGTGGATTCAGACACCATATATTTT
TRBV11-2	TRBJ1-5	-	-	CATERGYRPQHF	TGTGCCACCGAGCGGGGTTATCGGCCCCAGCATTTT
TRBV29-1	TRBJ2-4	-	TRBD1	CSVEVGTGGVGPGIQYF	TGCAGCGTTGAAGTCGGGACAGGGGGAGTTGGCCCGGGCATTCAGTACTTC
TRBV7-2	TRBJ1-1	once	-	CASSLGIRRYTEAFF	TGTGCCAGCAGCTTAGGTATCCGTCGGTACACTGAAGCTTTCTTT
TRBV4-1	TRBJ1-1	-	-	CASSLLPGGGSTEAFF	TGCGCCAGCAGCCTCCTCCCCGGGGGAGGGAGCACTGAAGCTTTCTTT
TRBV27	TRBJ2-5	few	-	CASSLSAGGGETQYF	TGTGCCAGCAGTTTATCTGCCGGGGGCGGTGAGACCCAGTACTTC
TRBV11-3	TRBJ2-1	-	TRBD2	CASSAGGLRNEQFF	TGTGCCAGCTCCGCGGGGGGGCTGAGGAATGAGCAGTTCTTC
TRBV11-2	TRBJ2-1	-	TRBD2	CASSLKRDYNEQFF	TGTGCCAGCAGCCTTAAGCGGGACTACAATGAGCAGTTCTTC
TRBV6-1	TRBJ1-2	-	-	CASSVEQGPYGYTF	TGTGCCAGCAGTGTGGAGCAGGGGCCCTATGGCTACACCTTC
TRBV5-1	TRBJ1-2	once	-	CASSSSDKNGYTF	TGCGCCAGCAGCTCGTCTGATAAGAATGGCTACACCTTC
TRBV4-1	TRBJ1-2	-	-	CASSQMGRGEPNYGYTF	TGCGCCAGCAGCCAAATGGGTAGGGGGGAGCCTAACTATGGCTACACCTTC
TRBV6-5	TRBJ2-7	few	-	CASSSRGYEQYF	TGTGCCAGCAGTTCCAGGGGTTACGAGCAGTACTTC
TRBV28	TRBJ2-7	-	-	CASSLSGIAYEQYF	TGTGCCAGCAGTTTATCGGGCATCGCCTACGAGCAGTACTTC
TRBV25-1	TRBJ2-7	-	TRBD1	CASRPGTGGWGEQYF	TGTGCCAGCAGACCTGGGACAGGGGGCTGGGGGGAGCAGTACTTC
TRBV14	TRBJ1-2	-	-	CASSQDGDVDYGYTF	TGTGCCAGCAGCCAAGATGGGGACGTAGACTATGGCTACACCTTC
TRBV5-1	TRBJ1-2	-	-	CASSLAGDGPVGYTF	TGCGCCAGCAGCTTGGCCGGGGACGGCCCGGTTGGCTACACCTTC
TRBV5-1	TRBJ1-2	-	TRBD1	CASSFSGQGRGYTF	TGCGCCAGCAGCTTCTCTGGACAGGGAAGAGGCTACACCTTC
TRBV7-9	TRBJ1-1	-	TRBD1	CASTSGQGARDAEAFF	TGTGCCAGCACCTCGGGACAGGGGGCGCGTGACGCTGAAGCTTTCTTT
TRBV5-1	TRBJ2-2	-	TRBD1	CASSLTAGTANTGELFF	TGCGCCAGCAGCTTGACAGCAGGGACAGCGAACACCGGGGAGCTGTTTTTT
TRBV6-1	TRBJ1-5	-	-	CASSGPGGVDQPQHF	TGTGCCAGCAGTGGACCGGGAGGGGTGGATCAGCCCCAGCATTTT
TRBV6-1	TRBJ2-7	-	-	CASSPAGAYEQYF	TGTGCCAGCAGCCCGGCGGGGGCTTACGAGCAGTACTTC
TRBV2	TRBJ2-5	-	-	CASELRQVREQYF	TGTGCCAGCGAGTTGAGACAGGTGCGGGAGCAGTACTTC
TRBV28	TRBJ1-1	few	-	CASKGVLNTEAFF	TGTGCCAGCAAAGGGGTCTTGAACACTGAAGCTTTCTTT
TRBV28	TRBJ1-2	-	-	CASSPGRNYGYTF	TGTGCCAGCAGTCCGGGACGGAACTATGGCTACACCTTC
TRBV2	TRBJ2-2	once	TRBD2	CASSAGAGGTGELFF	TGTGCCAGCAGTGCTGGAGCGGGAGGCACCGGGGAGCTGTTTTTT
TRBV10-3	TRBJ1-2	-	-	CAISEIVLDSPNYGYTF	TGTGCCATCAGTGAGATCGTACTTGACAGCCCTAACTATGGCTACACCTTC